This T cell receptor beta chain was recovered during a study of OX40 agonist ivuxolimab in advanced cancers. Study-wide results and caveats: The CD4+ and CD8+ T cells in the blood had expanded clonally by week 6 at 0.1 to 3.0 mg/kg.

Researchers took blood at baseline, on cycle 4 day 1, and on cycle 7 day 1. As to this clone: The antigen is undetermined.

The table came from immunoSEQ multiplex PCR; TCRdb's copy has only in-frame clones and leaves some out. The sample contains approximately 90,000 clones, approximately 91% of which appear only once. The CDR3 loop spans 11 amino acids. From germline, CDR1 is KGHSH and CDR2 LQKENI. Trimming took off 3 bases at V and 1 base at J, with 0 bases between the two ends. The sample in question was CD4+ or CD8+ T cells sorted from blood, obtained in a trial of the OX40 agonist ivuxolimab. This receptor was identified in an adult with an advanced solid tumor such as melanoma, head and neck, liver or kidney cancer. The V and J genes are TRBV18 and TRBJ1-1; D remains unclear. CDR3 in amino acids: CASSPNTEAFF. In DNA form, the CDR3 reads TGTGCCAGCTCACCGAACACTGAAGCTTTCTTT.